This T cell receptor beta chain was profiled in a study of identical twins (dated by TCRdb to 2015 to 2016). Context from the whole study: To test whether fetal clonotypes persist, this study deep-sequenced TCR alpha and beta repertoires from monozygotic twins, from unrelated adults of various ages, and from cord blood. To rule out contamination, the twin experiments were replicated at different times with different library preparation protocols.

The library was produced with 5' RACE. TCRdb names Illumina HiSeq 2000 as the instrument used. Template switching introduced a universal primer binding site; the final cDNA contained a unique molecular identifier, enabling accurate counting of TCR cDNA molecules. Specific primers in the conserved constant-segment region were used to synthesize first-strand cDNA for TCR alpha and beta chains. Each cDNA library was double barcoded, with a SMART-Mk sample barcode plus Illumina barcodes, to control for contamination. TruSeq adapter sequences along with Illumina sample barcodes were introduced in two successive PCR steps. The TCR alpha and beta cDNA libraries were sequenced on the Illumina HiSeq platform using custom primers. The authors' pipeline ran thus. Raw reads were processed with MiGEC to extract unique molecular identifiers, and MiXCR was used to determine CDR3 positions. Recombination models were inferred per individual with the repgenHMM and IGoR tools using an EM algorithm. The analysis of shared clonotypes was done with the tcR package in R, with sharing normalized by the product of cloneset sizes. To study raw recombination without the effects of thymic and clonal selection, out-of-frame nonproductive sequences were analyzed. TCRdb reprocessing: public reads trimmed at Q25 with fastp, clones called with MiXCR, in-frame beta chains kept. Duplicate CDR3 protein sequences are folded into a single record with the most common DNA and genes. The V and J calls and clone size are TCRdb's, not the authors'. Within this sample are about 240,000 distinct CDR3 sequences, with under 12% of them counted one time only. The ten largest clones add up to roughly 10% of the sample.

Study-level results and caveats: Zero-insertion analyses could be partly confounded by invariant T cells such as MAIT and iNKT, though diverse VJ usage argued against such confounding for most clonotypes. Abundant cord blood beta clonotypes carried fewer insertions; young adult naive repertoires showed a weaker similar trend, while memory repertoires showed none. Recombination models systematically underestimated out-of-frame TCR alpha sharing in monozygotic twins but agreed with sharing between unrelated individuals. Out-of-frame TCR alpha sequences shared between twins showed an excess of low generation-probability sequences compared with coincidental sharing between unrelated individuals. Excess twin sharing in beta out-of-frame sequences was weaker because fewer shared sequences lowered the signal-to-noise ratio. Because the same donors could not be followed over many years, conclusions were based on cross-sectional statistical analysis.

All donors were healthy Caucasians. Miltenyi CD45RO+ enrichment and human naive T-cell isolation kits were used to isolate memory (CD45RO+) and naive T cells from PBMC. Counted from cysteine to phenylalanine, this CDR3 has 15 amino acids. Only the CDR3 DNA stays, 45 bases, in frame from base 1. The germline V gene sets CDR1 to MNHEY and CDR2 to SVGAGI. V ends up 2 bases short and J 3 bases short, with an unmatched junction base count of 7. This clonotype appeared many times. No cognate antigen has been identified for it. Nothing much larger sits one base from this clone, and base qualities are not available.

The receptor was derived from a man in his fifties in good health. The rearranged segments are TRBV6-5 and TRBJ2-7; the junction holds 7 bases that match TRBD2. The source material was memory T cells sorted from blood. The cell subset or site label corresponds to: CD45RO+ enriched T cells. In nucleotide form, the sequence is TGTGCCAGCAGTTACGAGGCGGGAGAGCGCTACGAGCAGTACTTC. Protein translation: CASSYEAGERYEQYF.